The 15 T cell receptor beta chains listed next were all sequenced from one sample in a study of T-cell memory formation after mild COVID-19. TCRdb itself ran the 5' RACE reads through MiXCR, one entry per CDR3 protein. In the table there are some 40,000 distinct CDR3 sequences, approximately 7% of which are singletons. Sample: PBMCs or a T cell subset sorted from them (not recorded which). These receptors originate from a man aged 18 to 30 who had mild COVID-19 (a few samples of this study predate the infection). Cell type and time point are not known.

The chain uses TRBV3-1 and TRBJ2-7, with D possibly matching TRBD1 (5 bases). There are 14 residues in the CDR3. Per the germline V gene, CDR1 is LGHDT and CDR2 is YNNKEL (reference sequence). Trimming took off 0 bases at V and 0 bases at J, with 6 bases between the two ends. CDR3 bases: TGTGCCAGCAGCCAAGAGGGGCTCTCCTACGAGCAGTACTTC. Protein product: CASSQEGLSYEQYF.

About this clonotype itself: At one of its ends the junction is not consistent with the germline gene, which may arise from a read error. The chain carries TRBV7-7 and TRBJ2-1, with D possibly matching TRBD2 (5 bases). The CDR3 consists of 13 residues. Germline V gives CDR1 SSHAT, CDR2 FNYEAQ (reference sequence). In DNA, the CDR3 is TGTGCTAGCAGCTCGAGGGAATGGGATGAGCAGTTCTTC. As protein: CASSSREWDEQFF. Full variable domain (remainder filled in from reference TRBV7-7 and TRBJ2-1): GAGVSQSPRYKVTKRGQDVTLRCDPISSHATLYWYQQALGQGPEFLTYFNYEAQPDKSGLPSDRFSAERPEGSISTLTIQRTEQRDSAMYRCASSSREWDEQFFGPGTRLTVL.

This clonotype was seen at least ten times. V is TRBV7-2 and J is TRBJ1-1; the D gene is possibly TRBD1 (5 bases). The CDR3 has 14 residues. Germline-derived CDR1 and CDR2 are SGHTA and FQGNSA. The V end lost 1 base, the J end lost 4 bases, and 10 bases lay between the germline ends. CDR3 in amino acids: CASSLEQASTEAFF. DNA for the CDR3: TGTGCCAGCAGCTTAGAACAGGCGAGCACTGAAGCTTTCTTT.

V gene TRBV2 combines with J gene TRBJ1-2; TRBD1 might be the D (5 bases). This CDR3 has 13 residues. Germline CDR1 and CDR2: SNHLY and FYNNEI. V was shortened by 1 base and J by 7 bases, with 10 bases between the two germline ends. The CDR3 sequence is CASSEGGTIGYTF. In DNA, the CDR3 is TGTGCCAGCAGTGAAGGGGGGACGATTGGCTACACCTTC. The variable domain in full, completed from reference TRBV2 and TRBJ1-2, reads EPEVTQTPSHQVTQMGQEVILRCVPISNHLYFYWYRQILGQKVEFLVSFYNNEISEKSEIFDDQFSVERPDGSNFTLKIRSTKLEDSAMYFCASSEGGTIGYTFGSGTRLTVV.

CDR3 in amino acids: CASSFVRRNTEAFF. CDR3 bases: TGTGCCAGCAGCTTTGTTCGCCGGAACACTGAAGCTTTCTTT. The genes are TRBV11-2 and TRBJ1-1; D remains unclear. CDR1 is SGHAT and CDR2 is FQNNGV in the germline V gene. V was trimmed by 3 bases and J by 1 base, leaving 9 bases between them. The CDR3 runs to 14 residues.

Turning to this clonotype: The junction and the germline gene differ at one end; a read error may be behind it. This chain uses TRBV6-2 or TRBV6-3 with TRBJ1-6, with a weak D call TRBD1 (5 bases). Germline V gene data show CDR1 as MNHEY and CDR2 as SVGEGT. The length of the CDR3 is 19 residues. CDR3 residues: CASSYSKQALRRRNSPLHF. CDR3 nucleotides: TGTGCCAGCAGTTACTCGAAACAGGCTCTCCGCCGCAGAAATTCACCCCTACACTTT.

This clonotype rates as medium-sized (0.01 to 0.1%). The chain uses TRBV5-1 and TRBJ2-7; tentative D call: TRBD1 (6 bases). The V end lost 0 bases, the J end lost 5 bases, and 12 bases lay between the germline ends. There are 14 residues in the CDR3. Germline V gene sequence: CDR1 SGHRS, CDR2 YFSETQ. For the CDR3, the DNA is TGCGCCAGCAGCTTGGGGGACACAGGGAACGAGCAGTACTTC. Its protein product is CASSLGDTGNEQYF. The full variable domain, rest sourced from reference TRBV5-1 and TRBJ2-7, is KAGVTQTPRYLIKTRGQQVTLSCSPISGHRSVSWYQQTPGQGLQFLFEYFSETQRNKGNFPGRFSGRQFSNSRSEMNVSTLELGDSALYLCASSLGDTGNEQYFGPGTRLTVT.

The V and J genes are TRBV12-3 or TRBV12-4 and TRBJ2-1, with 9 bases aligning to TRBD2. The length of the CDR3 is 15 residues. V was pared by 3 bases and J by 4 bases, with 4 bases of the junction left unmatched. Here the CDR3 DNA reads TGTGCCAGCAGTTTGGAAGCGGGGGGATACAATGAGCAGTTCTTC. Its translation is CASSLEAGGYNEQFF.

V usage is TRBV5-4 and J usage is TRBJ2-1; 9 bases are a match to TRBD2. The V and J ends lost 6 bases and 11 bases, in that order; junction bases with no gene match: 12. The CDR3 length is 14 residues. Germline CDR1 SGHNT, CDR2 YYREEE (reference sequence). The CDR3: CASTSEAGGHKQFF. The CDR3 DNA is TGTGCCAGCACCTCTGAAGCGGGGGGACATAAGCAGTTCTTC.

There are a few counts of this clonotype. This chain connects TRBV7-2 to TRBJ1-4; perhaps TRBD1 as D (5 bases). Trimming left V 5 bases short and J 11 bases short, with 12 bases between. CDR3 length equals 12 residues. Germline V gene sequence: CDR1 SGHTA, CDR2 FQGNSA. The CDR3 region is CASSVYGGKLFF. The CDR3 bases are TGTGCCAGCAGCGTCTATGGGGGGAAACTGTTTTTT.

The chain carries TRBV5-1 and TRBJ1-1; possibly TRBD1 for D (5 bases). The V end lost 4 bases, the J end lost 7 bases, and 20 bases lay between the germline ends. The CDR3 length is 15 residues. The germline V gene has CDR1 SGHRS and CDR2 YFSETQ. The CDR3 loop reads CASSGNSGFGSEAFF. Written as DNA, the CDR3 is TGCGCCAGCAGCGGTAATTCAGGGTTTGGCAGTGAAGCTTTCTTT.

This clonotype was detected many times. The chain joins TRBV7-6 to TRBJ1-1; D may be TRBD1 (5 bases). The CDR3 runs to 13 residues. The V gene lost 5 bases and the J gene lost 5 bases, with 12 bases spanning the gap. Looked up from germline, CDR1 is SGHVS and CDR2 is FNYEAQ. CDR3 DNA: TGTGCCAGCAGCCGAGACGGGGGTACTGAAGCTTTCTTT. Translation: CASSRDGGTEAFF.

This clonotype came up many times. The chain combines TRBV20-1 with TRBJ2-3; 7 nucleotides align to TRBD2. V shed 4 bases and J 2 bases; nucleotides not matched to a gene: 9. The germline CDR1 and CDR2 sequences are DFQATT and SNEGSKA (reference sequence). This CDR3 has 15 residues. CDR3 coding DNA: TGCAGTGCTATCGGGCTAGCGGAACACACAGATACGCAGTATTTT. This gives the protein CSAIGLAEHTDTQYF.

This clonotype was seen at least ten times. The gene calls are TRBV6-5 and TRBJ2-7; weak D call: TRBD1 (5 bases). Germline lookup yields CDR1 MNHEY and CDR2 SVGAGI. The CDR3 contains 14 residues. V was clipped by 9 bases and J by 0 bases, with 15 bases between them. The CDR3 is CASKVIGASYEQYF. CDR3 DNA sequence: TGTGCCAGTAAGGTTATAGGGGCCTCCTACGAGCAGTACTTC.

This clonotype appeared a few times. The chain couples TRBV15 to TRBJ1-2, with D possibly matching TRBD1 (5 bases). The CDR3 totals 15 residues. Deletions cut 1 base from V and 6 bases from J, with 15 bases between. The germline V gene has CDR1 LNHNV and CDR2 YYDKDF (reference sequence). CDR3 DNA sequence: TGTGCCACCAGCAGAGCCGGGACCCCCGGGAATGGCTACACCTTC. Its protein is CATSRAGTPGNGYTF.